This TCR beta chain was retrieved from a study of T cell changes during pregnancy in multiple sclerosis. Here immunoSEQ multiplex PCR was the method, and the copy in TCRdb shows in-frame clones only, minus some. Here the sample spans 85,000 to 130,000 clones, around 93% being singletons. This CDR3 spans 17 amino acids. V lost 0 bases and J lost 2; bases outside the gene matches: 6. Looked up from germline, CDR1 is LGHNA and CDR2 is YNFKEQ. The sample was peripheral blood, taken before pregnancy. The receptor was isolated from a female donor with multiple sclerosis, enrolled in a pregnancy study. This rearrangement joins TRBV4-2 to TRBJ2-3; 9 bases match TRBD2. CDR3 DNA: TGTGCCAGCAGCCAAGATGGGGCGGGAGGGCCCACAGATACGCAGTATTTT. This codes for CASSQDGAGGPTDTQYF.